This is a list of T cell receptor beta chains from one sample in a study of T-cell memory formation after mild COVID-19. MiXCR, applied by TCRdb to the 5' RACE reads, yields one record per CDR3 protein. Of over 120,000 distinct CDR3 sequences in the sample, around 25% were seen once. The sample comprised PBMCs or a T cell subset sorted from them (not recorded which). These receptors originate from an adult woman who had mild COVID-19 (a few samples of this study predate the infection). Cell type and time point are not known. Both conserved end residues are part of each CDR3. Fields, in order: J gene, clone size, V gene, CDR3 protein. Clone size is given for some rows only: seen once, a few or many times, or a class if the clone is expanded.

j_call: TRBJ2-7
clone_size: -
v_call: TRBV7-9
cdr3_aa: CAGSLSSSYEQYF

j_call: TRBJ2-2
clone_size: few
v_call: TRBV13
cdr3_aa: CASSWNGENTGELFF

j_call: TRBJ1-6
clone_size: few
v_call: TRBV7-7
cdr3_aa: CASRSQGRNSPLHF

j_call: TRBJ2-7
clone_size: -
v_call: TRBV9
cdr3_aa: CASSVSDSRPYEQYF

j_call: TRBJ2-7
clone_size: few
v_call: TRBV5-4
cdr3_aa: CASSQRTERTYEQYF

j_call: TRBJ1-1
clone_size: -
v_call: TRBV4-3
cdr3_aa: CASSQGPRVMNTEAFF

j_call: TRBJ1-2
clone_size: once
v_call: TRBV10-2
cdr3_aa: CASSDNTGADGYTF

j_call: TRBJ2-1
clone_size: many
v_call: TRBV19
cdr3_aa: CASSMGGDYNEQFF

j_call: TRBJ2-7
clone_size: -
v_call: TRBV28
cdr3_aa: CAIKTSGESYEQYF

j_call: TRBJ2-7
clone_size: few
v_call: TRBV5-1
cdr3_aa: CASSFGTDYEQYF

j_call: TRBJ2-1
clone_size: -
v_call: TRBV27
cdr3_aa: CASSLAGGEINEQFF

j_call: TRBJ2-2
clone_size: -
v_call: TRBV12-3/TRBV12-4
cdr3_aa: CASSPPGKSGELFF

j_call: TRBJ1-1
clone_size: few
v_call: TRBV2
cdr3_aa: CASSGDRDEIYLNTEAFF

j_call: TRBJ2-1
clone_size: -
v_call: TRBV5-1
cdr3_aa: CASSPGGNEQFF

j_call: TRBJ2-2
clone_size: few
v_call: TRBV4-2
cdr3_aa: CASSQGWEGGELFF

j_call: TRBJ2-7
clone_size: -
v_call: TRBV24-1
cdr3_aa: CAARQGHSYEQYF

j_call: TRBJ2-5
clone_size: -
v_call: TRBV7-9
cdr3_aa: CASSFPPWGPQETQYF

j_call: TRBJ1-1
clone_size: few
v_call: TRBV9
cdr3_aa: CASSVGQEAFF

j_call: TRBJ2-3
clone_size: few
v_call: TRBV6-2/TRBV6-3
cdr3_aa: CASSPILTGSTDTQYF

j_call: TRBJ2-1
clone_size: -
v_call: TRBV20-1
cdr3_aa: CSARLAGAANNEQFF

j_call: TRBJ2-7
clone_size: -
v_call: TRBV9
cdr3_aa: CASSPRDRIYEQYF

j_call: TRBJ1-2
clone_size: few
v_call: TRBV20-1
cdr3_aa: CSAKDIANYGYTF

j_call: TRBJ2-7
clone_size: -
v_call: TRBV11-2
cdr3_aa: CASSFGFNPYEQYF

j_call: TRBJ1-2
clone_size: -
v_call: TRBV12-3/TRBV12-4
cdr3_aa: CASSSSWTTYGYTF

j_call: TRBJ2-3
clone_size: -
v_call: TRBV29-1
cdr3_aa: CSVGQITDTQYF

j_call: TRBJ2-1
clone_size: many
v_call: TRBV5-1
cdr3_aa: CASSQGFGDEQFF

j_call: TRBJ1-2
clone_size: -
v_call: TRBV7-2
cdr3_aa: CASSEPPIPGGYGYTF

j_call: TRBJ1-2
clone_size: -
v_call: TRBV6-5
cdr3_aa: CASSHDLTYGYTF

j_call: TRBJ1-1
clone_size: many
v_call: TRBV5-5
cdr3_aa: CASSRTVGAEAFF

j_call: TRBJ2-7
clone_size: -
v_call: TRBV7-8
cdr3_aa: CASSLEAGTYNEQYF

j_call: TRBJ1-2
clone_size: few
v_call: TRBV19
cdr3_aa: CASSPGVVYGYTF

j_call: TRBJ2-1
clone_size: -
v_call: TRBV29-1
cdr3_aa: CSSWTIPLPGEQFF

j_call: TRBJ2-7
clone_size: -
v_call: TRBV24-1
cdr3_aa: CATSDSSGEQYF

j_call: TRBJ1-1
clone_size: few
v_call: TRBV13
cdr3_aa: CATSDRDLSNTEAFF

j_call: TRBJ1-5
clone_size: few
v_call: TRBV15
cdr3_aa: CATSRDGAAELPQHF

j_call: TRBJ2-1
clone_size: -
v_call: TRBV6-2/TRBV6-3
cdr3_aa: CASSGLAGTRQFF

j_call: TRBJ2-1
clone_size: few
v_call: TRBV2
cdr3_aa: CASSEKSPSYNEQFF

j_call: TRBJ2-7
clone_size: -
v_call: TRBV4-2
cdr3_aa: CASSQTGAGVYEQYF

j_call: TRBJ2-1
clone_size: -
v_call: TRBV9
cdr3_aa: CASSEGTSGGNEQFF

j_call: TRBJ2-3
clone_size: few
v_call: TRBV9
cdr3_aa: CASSEPYGGDTQYF

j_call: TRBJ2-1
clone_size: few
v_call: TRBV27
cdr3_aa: CASSQGSIYNEQFF

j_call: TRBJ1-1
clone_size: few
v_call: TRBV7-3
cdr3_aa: CASTLVLGSNTEAFF

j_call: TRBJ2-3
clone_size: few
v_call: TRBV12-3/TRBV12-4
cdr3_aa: CASSLRLAGGPDTQYF

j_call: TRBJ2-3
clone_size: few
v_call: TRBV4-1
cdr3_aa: CASSQETGTDTQYF

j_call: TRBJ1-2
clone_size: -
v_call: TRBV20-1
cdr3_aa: CSATPEMGTDYGYTF

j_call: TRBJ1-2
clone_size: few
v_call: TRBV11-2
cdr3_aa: CASSLVDRVGHGYTF

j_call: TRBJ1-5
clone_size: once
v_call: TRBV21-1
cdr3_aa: CASSKRGAYGQPQHF

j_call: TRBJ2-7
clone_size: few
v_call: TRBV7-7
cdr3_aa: CASSLKGLAGNSYEQYF

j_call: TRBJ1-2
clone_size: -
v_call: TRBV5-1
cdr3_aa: CASSSRQGGAGYTF

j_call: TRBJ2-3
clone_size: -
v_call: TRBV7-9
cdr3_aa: CASSVPGQGEAFTDTQYF

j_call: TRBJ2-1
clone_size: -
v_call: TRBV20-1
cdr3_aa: CSARSRGSYNEQFF

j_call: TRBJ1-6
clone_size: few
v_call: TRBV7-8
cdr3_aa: CASSLGASPLHF

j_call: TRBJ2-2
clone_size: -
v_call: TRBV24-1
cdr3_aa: CATSAASLPGELFF

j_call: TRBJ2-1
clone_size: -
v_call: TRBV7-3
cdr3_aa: CASSHPEGPEQFF

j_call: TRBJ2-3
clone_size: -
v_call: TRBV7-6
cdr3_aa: CASSATGQGPSSTDTQYF

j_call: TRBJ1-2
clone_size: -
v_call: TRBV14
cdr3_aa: CASSEGTAYGYTF

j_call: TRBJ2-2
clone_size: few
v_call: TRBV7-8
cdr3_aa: CASSWSTGELFF